Shown below are 21 T cell receptor beta chains from a single sample sequenced in a study of shared clonotypes between healthy human individuals. Only in-frame clones appear in the TCRdb table, and some are missing; sequencing was by immunoSEQ multiplex PCR. The table includes roughly 890,000 clones, around 93% detected once. Naive CD8 isolation took CD45RO-negative cells positively selected for CCR7 and excluded terminally differentiated effector memory CD45RA+ cells. The sample was naive CD8+ T cells sorted from blood. The source of these receptors is a man in his thirties or forties in good health.

As for this clone: A much larger clone differs from this one at a single base, so this may be a read error. Other DNA variants within this sample encode the same CDR3. This sequence joins TRBV27 and TRBJ2-2; D is uncertain. Germline values: CDR1 MNHEY, CDR2 SMNVEV (reference sequence). V gave up 4 bases and J gave up 2 bases, with 2 bases separating them. This CDR3 has 12 amino acids. The CDR3 DNA is TGTGCCAGCAGTTACAACACCGGGGAGCTGTTTTTT. Amino acid sequence: CASSYNTGELFF.

The chain uses TRBV27 and TRBJ2-2, with D unclear. This CDR3 has 14 amino acids. Germline V gene sequence: CDR1 MNHEY, CDR2 SMNVEV (reference sequence). Trimming took off 4 bases at V and 2 bases at J, with 8 bases between the two ends. In nucleotides, the CDR3 is TGTGCCAGCAGTTCCAGCTATAACACCGGGGAGCTGTTTTTT. Amino acids: CASSSSYNTGELFF.

The V call is TRBV27, the J call TRBJ2-7; possible D gene TRBD1, 6 bases. Germline assignment: CDR1 MNHEY and CDR2 SMNVEV (reference sequence). V shed 4 bases and J shed 3 bases, with 13 bases lying between them. CDR3 length: 14 residues. The CDR3 region has the DNA TGTGCCAGCAGTTCCTGGACAGTATTCTACGAGCAGTACTTC. Its protein is CASSSWTVFYEQYF.

The chain carries TRBV7-9 and TRBJ2-1; 7 bases agree with TRBD2. The CDR3 covers 16 residues. With V trimmed by 5 bases and J by 8 bases, 15 bases remained unmatched. Germline V lookup: CDR1 SEHNR, CDR2 FQNEAQ (reference sequence). The CDR3 sequence is CASSPRNAGDLDEQFF. The CDR3, as DNA: TGTGCCAGCAGCCCACGGAATGCGGGAGACTTGGATGAGCAGTTCTTC.

This rearrangement joins TRBV4-1 to TRBJ2-7, with D possibly being TRBD2 (6 bases). Trimming cost V 0 bases and J 7 bases, with 22 bases left between them. This CDR3 has 17 residues. CDR1 is MGHRA, CDR2 YSYEKL, per germline. CDR3 DNA: TGCGCCAGCAGCCAAGATGTTCAGGGAACTGGCGGGGAGGAGCAGTACTTC. It is translated as CASSQDVQGTGGEEQYF.

The V call is TRBV18, the J call TRBJ2-5; maybe TRBD1 (6 bases). This CDR3 comprises 15 residues. Deletions cut 6 bases from V and 5 bases from J, with 19 bases between. CDR1 and CDR2 from the germline V gene are KGHSH and LQKENI. The CDR3 loop is CASSLDSFLLETQYF. The CDR3 bases are TGTGCCAGCTCCCTGGACAGTTTTTTGTTGGAGACCCAGTACTTC.

The rearrangement uses TRBV7-9 and TRBJ2-7, with TRBD1 matching over 7 bases. The CDR3 is 16 amino acids. The trim removed 5 bases at V and 3 bases at J, leaving 13 bases unmatched. Germline-derived CDR1 and CDR2 are SEHNR and FQNEAQ (reference sequence). CDR3 sequence (DNA): TGTGCCAGCAGCCAACTCACCCGGGACAGAAACTACGAGCAGTACTTC. Protein product: CASSQLTRDRNYEQYF.

The chain carries TRBV11-2 and TRBJ1-2; tentatively, D is TRBD1 (6 bases). V was clipped by 1 base and J by 5 bases, with 11 bases between them. This CDR3 is 14 amino acids long. CDR1 and CDR2 (germline): SGHAT, FQNNGV. The CDR3 DNA reads as TGTGCCAGCAGCTTAGTAGGGGGGGCGTATGGCTACACCTTC. It encodes CASSLVGGAYGYTF.

V is TRBV5-1 and J is TRBJ2-7, with 7 bases fitting TRBD2. Losses at the gene ends were 0 bases for V and 0 bases for J; bases not matched to a gene: 3. CDR3 length: 15 amino acids. The germline CDR1 and CDR2 sequences are SGHRS and YFSETQ. This CDR3 reads CASSLVGGPSYEQYF. The CDR3 region has the DNA TGCGCCAGCAGCTTGGTGGGAGGGCCCTCCTACGAGCAGTACTTC.

V gene TRBV27 combines with J gene TRBJ2-2; D might be TRBD1 (5 bases). CDR1 MNHEY and CDR2 SMNVEV come from the germline V gene (reference sequence). The CDR3 spans 15 residues. Trimming shortened V by 8 bases and J by 4 bases, and 17 bases separated the two germline ends. The CDR3: CASGYSTAFTGELFF. CDR3 DNA: TGTGCCAGCGGATATTCGACAGCTTTCACCGGGGAGCTGTTTTTT.

About this clone: The sample contains more than one DNA sequence encoding this CDR3. The V gene is TRBV11-2, the J gene TRBJ2-3, with D uncertain. V lost 1 base and J 4 bases, leaving 15 bases between the germline ends. Germline V gene data show CDR1 as SGHAT and CDR2 as FQNNGV. The CDR3 spans 16 residues. CDR3 DNA: TGTGCCAGCAGCTTAGTAACTGGCCCCTCGTCAGATACGCAGTATTTT. It yields the protein CASSLVTGPSSDTQYF.

The V gene is TRBV7-2, the J gene TRBJ2-1; 9 bases are a match to TRBD2. CDR3 length: 15 residues. After removal of 11 bases from V and 5 bases from J, the junction contained 13 bases not matched to a gene. Germline loops: CDR1 SGHTA, CDR2 FQGNSA. The CDR3 here is CAGLRGLAGNNEQFF. CDR3 nucleotides: TGTGCCGGGCTAAGGGGCCTAGCGGGAAACAATGAGCAGTTCTTC.

This sequence joins TRBV11-3 and TRBJ2-3; D not certain. The CDR3 is made up of 13 amino acids. Per the germline V gene, CDR1 is SGHNT and CDR2 is YENEEA. V lost 4 bases, J lost 1 base, and 6 bases lay in between. The DNA for the CDR3 is TGTGCCAGCAGCTCTCGAGGCACAGATACGCAGTATTTT. Translated: CASSSRGTDTQYF.

The count of this clone is one. The chain recombines TRBV4-1 with TRBJ1-2, with D hard to call. Germline values: CDR1 MGHRA, CDR2 YSYEKL. The CDR3 totals 13 residues. Trimming removed 5 bases from V and 2 bases from J, with 9 bases in between. The CDR3 reads CASSETANYGYTF. CDR3 nucleotides: TGCGCCAGCAGCGAAACAGCAAACTATGGCTACACCTTC.

The chain links TRBV19 to TRBJ2-1; TRBD2 matches 12 bases. Germline V gene data show CDR1 as LNHDA and CDR2 as SQIVND (reference sequence). The CDR3 covers 20 residues. The V segment lost 6 bases and the J segment 0 bases; nucleotides outside the gene matches: 15. CDR3 protein: CASSEGTGETSGSSYNEQFF. In nucleotides, the CDR3 is TGTGCCAGTAGCGAGGGGACAGGGGAGACTAGCGGGAGCTCCTACAATGAGCAGTTCTTC.

V and J are TRBV10-3 and TRBJ2-7; unclear D gene. Germline values: CDR1 ENHRY, CDR2 SYGVKD. The CDR3 totals 13 residues. Trimming took off 0 bases at V and 3 bases at J, with 6 bases between the two ends. CDR3 bases: TGTGCCATCAGTGAGTCTACAGACTACGAGCAGTACTTC. This sequence encodes CAISESTDYEQYF.

This chain connects TRBV7-8 to TRBJ2-7; D remains ambiguous. From germline, CDR1 is SGHVS and CDR2 FQNEAQ. Trimming stripped 8 bases from V and 2 bases from J, with 13 bases between. This CDR3 has 13 residues. CDR3: CASVLLNPYEQYF. In nucleotides, the CDR3 is TGTGCCAGCGTCCTTCTCAACCCCTACGAGCAGTACTTC.

The chain carries TRBV5-6 and TRBJ1-2; D is undetermined. CDR1 and CDR2 (germline): SGHDT, YYEEEE. The CDR3 length is 16 residues. Trimming stripped 0 bases from V and 1 base from J, with 13 bases between. The CDR3 nucleotides are TGTGCCAGCAGCTTGGTTCCGGTCGACTATAACTATGGCTACACCTTC. Translation: CASSLVPVDYNYGYTF.

The chain combines TRBV9 with TRBJ1-1; 8 positions match TRBD1. V shed 3 bases, J shed 6 bases, and the junction held 13 bases outside the gene matches. The CDR3 length is 16 residues. The germline V gene encodes CDR1 SGDLS and CDR2 YYNGEE. CDR3 region: CASSGRDRTLDAEAFF. The CDR3 DNA is TGTGCCAGCAGCGGCCGGGACAGGACTTTAGATGCTGAAGCTTTCTTT.

The chain joins TRBV7-9 to TRBJ1-1, with D hard to call. The CDR3 spans 15 residues. Germline lookup yields CDR1 SEHNR and CDR2 FQNEAQ (reference sequence). V was trimmed by 3 bases and J by 2 bases, leaving 13 bases between them. The CDR3: CASSFVMGVNTEAFF. The CDR3 bases are TGTGCCAGCAGCTTTGTGATGGGAGTAAACACTGAAGCTTTCTTT.

Here the CDR3 DNA reads TGTGCCAGCGGACTAGCGGGAGGGCCGATAGAGTACAATGAGCAGTTCTTC. Residues: CASGLAGGPIEYNEQFF. The chain links TRBV13 to TRBJ2-1; 15 positions agree with TRBD2. Unmatched junction bases numbered 9, after V lost 8 bases and J lost 4 bases. The V gene's germline CDR1 is PRHDT and CDR2 FYEKMQ (reference sequence). The CDR3 length is 17 residues. Supplemented by reference TRBV13 and TRBJ2-1, the full variable domain reads AAGVIQSPRHLIKEKRETATLKCYPIPRHDTVYWYQQGPGQDPQFLISFYEKMQSDKGSIPDRFSAQQFSDYHSELNMSSLELGDSALYFCASGLAGGPIEYNEQFFGPGTRLTVL.